Below, 32 T cell receptor beta chains from the same sample are listed, as sequenced in a study of blood T cells in healthy people across ages. Through a sample-barcoded 5' primer and a J-beta primer mix, a second PCR was run for roughly 6 to 12 cycles. TCRdb recomputed calls from the 5' RACE reads with MiXCR, one row per CDR3 protein. The top ten hold 3% to 4% of the sample, which has 550,000 to 750,000 distinct CDR3 sequences, under 25% seen once. The material sequenced was blood. These receptors originate from a man in his 70s in good health.

Notes on this clonotype: The junction shows a germline mismatch at one end, possibly a read error. This chain uses TRBV5-1 with TRBJ2-5; a possible D gene is TRBD1 (5 bases). Germline CDR1 reads SGHRS; CDR2 reads YFSETQ. CDR3 length: 14 amino acids. The CDR3 reads CAGSLGVIQETQYF. The CDR3 region has the DNA TGCGCCGGCAGCCTAGGGGTTATACAAGAGACCCAGTACTTC.

The sample holds many counts of this clonotype. The chain joins TRBV6-2 or TRBV6-3 to TRBJ2-1, with 9 bases identical to TRBD2. V trimming: 4 bases; J trimming: 5 bases; junction bases outside the gene matches: 3. CDR3 length: 14 amino acids. CDR1 is MNHEY, CDR2 SVGEGT, per germline. The CDR3 DNA reads TGTGCCAGCAGTTTAGCGGGAGTCCACAATGAGCAGTTCTTC. Its translation: CASSLAGVHNEQFF.

The chain uses TRBV29-1 and TRBJ2-5, with TRBD2 as a possible D gene (5 bases). The J call could be wrong; TRBJ2-1 is a better fit for the DNA end. This CDR3 has 13 residues. In germline, CDR1 is SQVTM, CDR2 ANQGSEA. The CDR3 DNA reads TGCAGCGTTGACTTCCCCCCGGGATTTGAGCAGTTCTTC. It is translated as CSVDFPPGFEQFF.

This clonotype turned up a few times. This chain joins TRBV20-1 and TRBJ2-1; TRBD2 matches at 8 bases. Looked up from germline, CDR1 is DFQATT and CDR2 is SNEGSKA (reference sequence). V was pared by 8 bases and J by 7 bases, with 7 bases of the junction left unmatched. CDR3 length: 12 residues. CDR3 bases: TGCAGTACCGAACCTAGCGGGAATGAGCAGTTCTTC. Protein sequence: CSTEPSGNEQFF.

The chain uses TRBV5-1 and TRBJ1-1; TRBD1 might be the D (5 bases). CDR1 SGHRS and CDR2 YFSETQ come from the germline V gene. The CDR3 has 14 residues. The V end lost 3 bases, the J end lost 5 bases, and 14 bases lay between the germline ends. CDR3 coding DNA: TGCGCCAGCAGCTGGGGCAGCCTTGGGACTGAAGCTTTCTTT. This translates into CASSWGSLGTEAFF.

This clonotype was detected only a few times. The genes are TRBV15 and TRBJ2-7; TRBD1 matches 8 bases. The V gene's germline CDR1 is LNHNV and CDR2 YYDKDF (reference sequence). V shed 2 bases and J 5 bases; nucleotides not matched to a gene: 8. This CDR3 contains 15 residues. Here the CDR3 DNA reads TGTGCCACCAGCAGACGGGGACAGGTCCAAAACGAGCAGTACTTC. Translated, it gives CATSRRGQVQNEQYF.

The CDR3 DNA is TGTGCCATCAGCCACGAGACAGCGCCAAATTCACCCCTCCACTTT. Translating gives CAISHETAPNSPLHF. J is TRBJ1-6 and V is TRBV10-3; TRBD1 might be the D (5 bases). Trimming removed 6 bases at V and 7 bases at J, with 16 bases between. CDR1 is ENHRY and CDR2 is SYGVKD in the germline V gene. The CDR3 sequence is 15 residues long.

This clonotype was seen only a few times. The chain employs TRBV20-1 and TRBJ2-7; D possibly corresponds to TRBD1 (5 bases). Trimming cost V 5 bases and J 2 bases, with 13 bases left between them. Germline values: CDR1 DFQATT, CDR2 SNEGSKA (reference sequence). The CDR3 totals 13 residues. The CDR3 here is CSAPHKGPYEQYF. CDR3 DNA sequence: TGCAGTGCTCCACATAAGGGGCCCTACGAGCAGTACTTC.

This clonotype was found a few times. This sequence joins TRBV29-1 and TRBJ2-5, with D possibly being TRBD2 (5 bases). The germline V gene has CDR1 SQVTM and CDR2 ANQGSEA. The ends were cut back, 4 bases at V and 4 bases at J, with 13 bases in the middle. This CDR3 has 13 amino acids. CDR3 nucleotide sequence: TGCAGCGTTGGGTACAGCGGTGGAGAGACCCAGTACTTC. It yields the protein CSVGYSGGETQYF.

The CDR3 sequence is CAISDFSSASSQETQYF. The CDR3, as DNA: TGTGCCATCAGTGATTTTTCATCGGCTAGTTCGCAAGAGACCCAGTACTTC. The chain links TRBV10-3 to TRBJ2-5, with D uncertain. Germline V CDR1 and CDR2: ENHRY, SYGVKD. V was trimmed by 3 bases and J by 2 bases, leaving 19 bases between them. The CDR3 length is 17 residues.

This chain links TRBV20-1 with TRBJ1-5; TRBD1 is a possible D gene (5 bases). The germline CDR1 and CDR2 sequences are DFQATT and SNEGSKA (reference sequence). The ends were cut back, 0 bases at V and 0 bases at J, with 12 bases in the middle. The CDR3 is made up of 16 amino acids. CDR3 sequence (DNA): TGCAGTGCTAGAGATGGGGCAGGTAATAGCAATCAGCCCCAGCATTTT. It yields the protein CSARDGAGNSNQPQHF.

J is TRBJ2-5 and V is TRBV5-1; a possible D gene is TRBD2 (5 bases). Trimming removed 4 bases from V and 1 base from J, with 11 bases in between. Germline V gives CDR1 SGHRS, CDR2 YFSETQ. The CDR3 spans 14 residues. CDR3 sequence (DNA): TGCGCCAGCAGCCCGGGATTCATCCAAGAGACCCAGTACTTC. Translating it yields CASSPGFIQETQYF. The full variable domain, its missing parts supplied by reference TRBV5-1 and TRBJ2-5, is KAGVTQTPRYLIKTRGQQVTLSCSPISGHRSVSWYQQTPGQGLQFLFEYFSETQRNKGNFPGRFSGRQFSNSRSEMNVSTLELGDSALYLCASSPGFIQETQYFGPGTRLLVL.

The chain uses TRBV20-1 and TRBJ2-1, with D uncertain. The germline CDR1 and CDR2 sequences are DFQATT and SNEGSKA (reference sequence). The V gene lost 1 base and the J gene lost 3 bases, with 7 bases spanning the gap. The CDR3 covers 13 residues. The CDR3 bases are TGCAGTGCTAGAGTGGGCAGCTACAATGAGCAGTTCTTC. It encodes CSARVGSYNEQFF.

V gene TRBV25-1 combines with J gene TRBJ2-7, with D perhaps TRBD2 (5 bases). Germline V lookup: CDR1 MGHDK, CDR2 SYGVNS. The CDR3 is 13 amino acids. Trimming removed 4 bases from V and 2 bases from J, with 9 bases in between. The CDR3: CASSGVGAYEQYF. CDR3 nucleotide sequence: TGTGCCAGCAGTGGGGTGGGAGCCTACGAGCAGTACTTC.

The chain is built from TRBV20-1 and TRBJ2-3; 7 bases agree with TRBD1. The germline V gene encodes CDR1 DFQATT and CDR2 SNEGSKA (reference sequence). After removal of 8 bases from V and 2 bases from J, the junction contained 4 bases not matched to a gene. This CDR3 is built from 12 residues. The DNA for the CDR3 is TGCAGTACCGGGACAGACACAGATACGCAGTATTTT. Translated: CSTGTDTDTQYF.

This clonotype has more than one count but fewer than ten. The chain has TRBV6-1 and TRBJ1-6; D ambiguous. Per the germline V gene, CDR1 is MNHNS and CDR2 is SASEGT. The CDR3 runs 19 residues. Trimming cost V 0 bases and J 8 bases, with 23 bases left between them. The DNA of the CDR3 is TGTGCCAGCAGTGAAGCGCTTCCGGTGCCCACCCACGCGGATTCACCCCTCCACTTT. Protein sequence: CASSEALPVPTHADSPLHF.

This clonotype came up a few times. The CDR3 is CASSPGNGNIQYF. The CDR3 DNA follows: TGTGCCAGCAGCCCCGGGAACGGCAACATTCAGTACTTC. The chain combines TRBV11-1 with TRBJ2-4, with D possibly being TRBD2 (5 bases). The CDR3 sequence is 13 residues long. Trimming removed 5 bases from V and 7 bases from J, with 12 bases in between. Per the germline V gene, CDR1 is SGHAT and CDR2 is FQDESV (reference sequence). Using reference TRBV11-1 and TRBJ2-4 for the parts outside the CDR3, the full variable domain is EAEVAQSPRYKITEKSQAVAFWCDPISGHATLYWYRQILGQGPELLVQFQDESVVDDSQLPKDRFSAERLKGVDSTLKIQPAELGDSAMYLCASSPGNGNIQYFGAGTRLSVL.

The chain carries TRBV25-1 and TRBJ2-3; 7 nucleotides line up with TRBD1. Germline trimming cut 6 bases from V and 4 bases from J; bases unmatched to any gene: 10. The length of the CDR3 is 15 residues. Germline V gene sequence: CDR1 MGHDK, CDR2 SYGVNS. CDR3 bases: TGTGCCAGCAGACCGGGACAGCGGCCGGCAGATACGCAGTATTTT. Protein: CASRPGQRPADTQYF.

The V and J genes are TRBV25-1 and TRBJ2-3, with 8 nucleotides matching TRBD2. This CDR3 comprises 16 residues. Germline V gene sequence: CDR1 MGHDK, CDR2 SYGVNS. V trimming: 2 bases; J trimming: 4 bases; junction bases outside the gene matches: 8. CDR3 residues: CASSELGLAESDTQYF. CDR3 coding DNA: TGTGCCAGCAGTGAACTAGGACTAGCTGAGTCAGATACGCAGTATTTT.

The CDR3 loop is CASSFPKQGAGYEQYF. CDR3 bases: TGTGCCAGCAGTTTCCCCAAACAGGGGGCCGGCTACGAGCAGTACTTC. V and J are TRBV28 and TRBJ2-7, with TRBD1 matching over 9 bases. Germline trimming cut 3 bases from V and 3 bases from J; bases unmatched to any gene: 9. Germline CDR1 MDHEN, CDR2 SYDVKM. The CDR3 is made up of 16 amino acids.

This clonotype has a handful of counts. The rearrangement links TRBV7-9 to TRBJ2-2, with D perhaps TRBD1 (6 bases). Trimming removed 8 bases at V and 5 bases at J, with 12 bases between. The germline V gene has CDR1 SEHNR and CDR2 FQNEAQ (reference sequence). CDR3 size: 13 residues. For the CDR3, the DNA is TGTGCCAGCGGCAGGGGTATAACCGGGGAGCTGTTTTTT. It translates to CASGRGITGELFF.

This clonotype was detected ten times or more. The junction differs from germline at one of its ends, possibly a read error. The chain employs TRBV29-1 and TRBJ2-2; perhaps TRBD2 as D (6 bases). Germline V gene sequence: CDR1 SQVTM, CDR2 ANQGSEA. CDR3 length equals 12 residues. The CDR3 loop is CSAKLAAGELFF. The DNA for the CDR3 is TGCAGCGCAAAACTAGCTGCCGGGGAACTGTTTTTT.

The chain links TRBV7-8 to TRBJ2-3; possible D gene TRBD1, 5 bases. Trimming pared 1 base from V and 8 bases from J, leaving 16 bases between. The CDR3 spans 15 residues. The germline V gene encodes CDR1 SGHVS and CDR2 FQNEAQ. The CDR3: CASSLVAGNGITQYF. In DNA, the CDR3 is TGTGCCAGCAGCTTAGTGGCAGGGAATGGGATTACGCAGTATTTT.

The chain's CDR3 is CASSLVWLVGNTPGHETSGNTIYF. CDR3 coding DNA: TGTGCCAGCAGCTTAGTGTGGCTGGTAGGTAATACTCCGGGACATGAGACCTCTGGAAACACCATATATTTT. The chain recombines TRBV7-2 with TRBJ1-3, with D possibly TRBD1 on 6 matching bases. From germline, CDR1 is SGHTA and CDR2 FQGNSA. The CDR3 is 24 residues long. Trimming took 1 base from V and 0 from J, leaving 34 bases between them.

Worth noting for this clonotype: Germline is not matched at one junction end, which may reflect a read error. The rearrangement uses TRBV18 and TRBJ1-5; tentatively, D is TRBD1 (6 bases). The CDR3 covers 15 residues. Germline values: CDR1 KGHSH, CDR2 LQKENI. The CDR3, as DNA: TGTGCCAGCTCACCGGCCGGGGGCAGGAATCACCCCCAGCATTTT. Encoded protein: CASSPAGGRNHPQHF. The full variable domain, completed using reference TRBV18 and TRBJ1-5, is NAGVMQNPRHLVRRRGQEARLRCSPMKGHSHVYWYRQLPEEGLKFMVYLQKENIIDESGMPKERFSAEFPKEGPSILRIQQVVRGDSAAYFCASSPAGGRNHPQHFGDGTRLSIL.

This clonotype was detected only a few times. The V gene is TRBV5-8, the J gene TRBJ1-1, with D maybe TRBD1 (6 bases). The CDR3 runs to 16 residues. Germline V gene data show CDR1 as SGHTS and CDR2 as YDEGEE. V was clipped by 4 bases and J by 5 bases, with 21 bases between them. Written as DNA, the CDR3 is TGTGCCAGCAGCCCGGAAATCGGTTACAGGGTTACTGAAGCTTTCTTT. This sequence encodes CASSPEIGYRVTEAFF.

CDR3 sequence: CASTAGGRNYGYTF. For the CDR3, the DNA is TGTGCCAGCACCGCAGGGGGTCGGAACTATGGCTACACCTTC. The chain uses TRBV28 and TRBJ1-2; the match to TRBD1 covers 7 bases. CDR3 length equals 14 residues. Germline trimming cut 7 bases from V and 2 bases from J; bases unmatched to any gene: 7. Germline V lookup: CDR1 MDHEN, CDR2 SYDVKM.

This clonotype has more than one count but fewer than ten. The chain employs TRBV7-9 and TRBJ1-4; D might be TRBD1 (6 bases). Germline loops: CDR1 SEHNR, CDR2 FQNEAQ (reference sequence). Between the trimmed V and J ends, which lost 3 bases and 4 bases, there was a span of 12 bases. This CDR3 region has 15 residues. CDR3 nucleotides: TGTGCCAGCAGCTTTCCGGACAGTATTAATGAAAAACTGTTTTTT. This codes for CASSFPDSINEKLFF.

This chain joins TRBV12-3 or TRBV12-4 and TRBJ1-1, with TRBD1 as a possible D gene (5 bases). Trimming took 8 bases from V and 12 from J, leaving 16 bases between them. CDR3 length: 11 amino acids. The CDR3 bases are TGTGCCAGCTATCTCCGGGGGAGACCTTTCTTT. Encoded protein: CASYLRGRPFF.

The rearrangement links TRBV7-9 to TRBJ2-1; D gene unclear. CDR3 length: 14 residues. Germline CDR1 is SEHNR and CDR2 is FQNEAQ (reference sequence). V was shortened by 4 bases and J by 6 bases, with 13 bases between the two germline ends. As DNA, the CDR3 is TGTGCCAGCAGCTCAAACCCGTTGGCCAATGAGCAGTTCTTC. This codes for CASSSNPLANEQFF.

The J gene is TRBJ2-5, the V gene TRBV27; the match to TRBD2 covers 14 bases. TRBJ2-7 matches the DNA end more closely, so the J call is doubtful. Germline CDR1 is MNHEY and CDR2 is SMNVEV (reference sequence). This CDR3 region has 19 residues. The CDR3 sequence: CASSQGLSGTSGSPYEQYF. As DNA, the CDR3 is TGTGCCAGCAGTCAGGGACTTTCAGGGACTAGCGGGAGTCCCTACGAGCAGTACTTC.

The chain links TRBV5-5 to TRBJ2-1; 7 bases map to TRBD2. The J call may be in error: the DNA end matches TRBJ2-5 better. The CDR3 sequence is 12 residues long. Germline V CDR1 and CDR2: SGHKS, YYEKEE (reference sequence). The chain's CDR3 is CASSLGEGTQYF. CDR3 nucleotide sequence: TGTGCCAGCAGCTTGGGGGAGGGTACCCAGTACTTC.